This T cell receptor beta chain was profiled in a study of T cell repertoires in cytomegalovirus infection. Looking at the study overall: Public TCR beta signature analysis indicated the presence of both CMV infection and matching HLA type. Study-wide findings and caveats: HLA-C-restricted CMV-specific TCR beta clonotypes were dominant in the ex vivo response.

The germline V and J ends were trimmed by 3 bases and 2 bases, with 6 bases remaining between them. CDR1 is SGHTA and CDR2 is FQGNSA in the germline V gene. The CDR3 extends over 13 amino acids. TCRdb fed the reads into MiXCR, producing one record per CDR3 protein. The sample lists 150,000 to 200,000 distinct CDR3 sequences, 28% occurring once. This clonotype has ten or more counts. Its cognate antigen is unknown. The sequence came from a human donor in good health (CMV status not recorded). Some clones in this sample may be carry-over from other donors' samples. Sequencing input: PBMCs. This sequence joins TRBV7-2 and TRBJ2-3; D unresolved. CDR3 sequence reads: CASSFGITDTQYF. The CDR3 region has the DNA TGTGCCAGCAGCTTCGGAATCACAGATACGCAGTATTTT.